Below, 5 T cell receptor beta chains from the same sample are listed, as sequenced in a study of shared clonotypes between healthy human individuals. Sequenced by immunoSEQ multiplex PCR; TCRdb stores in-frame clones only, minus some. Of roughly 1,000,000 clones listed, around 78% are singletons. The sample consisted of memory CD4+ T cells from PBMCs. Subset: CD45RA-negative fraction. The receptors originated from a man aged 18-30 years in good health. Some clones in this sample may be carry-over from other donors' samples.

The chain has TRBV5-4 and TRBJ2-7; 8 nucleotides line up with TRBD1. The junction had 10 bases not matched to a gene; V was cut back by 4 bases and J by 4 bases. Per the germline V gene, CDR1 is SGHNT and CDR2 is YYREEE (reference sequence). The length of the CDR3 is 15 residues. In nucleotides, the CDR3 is TGTGCCAGCAGCCCTCGGACAGGGAATTCGTACGAGCAGTACTTC. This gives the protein CASSPRTGNSYEQYF.

The CDR3 DNA is TGTGCCAGCAGCTCCTGGGAGACCCAGTACTTC. Translation: CASSSWETQYF. The J gene is TRBJ2-5, the V gene TRBV2; no reliable D call. The CDR3 is 11 residues long. The V gene lost 6 bases and the J gene lost 5 bases, with 7 bases spanning the gap. Germline-derived CDR1 and CDR2 are SNHLY and FYNNEI. The whole variable domain, remainder taken from reference TRBV2 and TRBJ2-5, is EPEVTQTPSHQVTQMGQEVILRCVPISNHLYFYWYRQILGQKVEFLVSFYNNEISEKSEIFDDQFSVERPDGSNFTLKIRSTKLEDSAMYFCASSSWETQYFGPGTRLLVL.

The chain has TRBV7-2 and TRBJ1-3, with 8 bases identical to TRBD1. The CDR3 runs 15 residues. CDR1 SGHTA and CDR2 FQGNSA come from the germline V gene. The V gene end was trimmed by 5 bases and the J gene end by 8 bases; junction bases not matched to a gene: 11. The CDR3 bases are TGTGCCAGCAGCCCAAGGACAGGGAGAGGGGACACCATATATTTT. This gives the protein CASSPRTGRGDTIYF.

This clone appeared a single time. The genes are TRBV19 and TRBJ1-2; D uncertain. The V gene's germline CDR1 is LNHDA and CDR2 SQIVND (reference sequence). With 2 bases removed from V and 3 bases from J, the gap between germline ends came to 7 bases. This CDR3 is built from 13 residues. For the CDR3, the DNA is TGTGCCAGTAGTATACAAATCTACTATGGCTACACCTTC. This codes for CASSIQIYYGYTF. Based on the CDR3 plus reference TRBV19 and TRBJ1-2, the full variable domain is DGGITQSPKYLFRKEGQNVTLSCEQNLNHDAMYWYRQDPGQGLRLIYYSQIVNDFQKGDIAEGYSVSREKKESFPLTVTSAQKNPTAFYLCASSIQIYYGYTFGSGTRLTVV.

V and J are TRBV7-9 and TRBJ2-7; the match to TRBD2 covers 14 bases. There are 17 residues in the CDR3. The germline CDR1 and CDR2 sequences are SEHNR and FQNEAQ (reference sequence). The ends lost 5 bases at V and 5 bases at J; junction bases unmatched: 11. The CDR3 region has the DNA TGTGCCAGCAGCCCAGCCGGGACTAGCGGGAGCATCGACGAGCAGTACTTC. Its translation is CASSPAGTSGSIDEQYF.